A selection of T cell receptor beta chains follows, all from one sample in a study of T cells after yellow fever vaccination. Via MiXCR, TCRdb re-called the 5' RACE reads, giving one row per CDR3 protein. Of around 600,000 distinct CDR3 sequences in the sample, about 12% were seen once. Sequences were derived from PBMCs, sampled on the day of the yellow fever booster vaccination. The receptors were gathered from a man aged 30 to 39 who received the YFV17D yellow fever vaccine. Each CDR3 is given without its conserved first and last residue. The order of the fields is J gene, V gene, clone size, CDR3 protein. Clone size appears in some rows only: once, few, many, or a class for an expanded clone.

TRBJ2-3	TRBV6-4	NA	ASSDSISSTDTQY
TRBJ2-7	TRBV25-1	few	ASTPEGTAYEQY
TRBJ2-1	TRBV6-5	few	AVQIRRSLSYNEQF
TRBJ2-3	TRBV7-8	many	ASSPASGGTDTQY
TRBJ1-5	TRBV2	few	ASSETDLGGSRQH
TRBJ2-1	TRBV27	few	ASSLRGNPQNEQF
TRBJ1-5	TRBV27	NA	ASSKRAGQGYQPQH
TRBJ2-5	TRBV5-1	NA	ASSTSGLQETQY
TRBJ2-2	TRBV19	few	ASRGRGVIGELF
TRBJ2-1	TRBV19	NA	ASSIGQGAHTEQF
TRBJ2-1	TRBV11-2	NA	ASRRTSGPPGEF
TRBJ2-1	TRBV11-1	NA	ASSHPSFSISTQSSYNEQF
TRBJ1-5	TRBV5-6	few	ASSLREVYQPQH
TRBJ2-5	TRBV5-1	NA	ASSLGPSQETQY
TRBJ2-5	TRBV6-1	NA	ASSPVSGQETQY
TRBJ2-4	TRBV19	NA	ASRRQGANENIQY
TRBJ1-1	TRBV12-3/TRBV12-4	NA	ASSFGLGGTEAF
TRBJ2-5	TRBV20-1	few	SARALKRLPETQY
TRBJ2-7	TRBV2	few	ASNDRGFEQY
TRBJ2-5	TRBV5-6	many	ASSLALTEETQY
TRBJ2-1	TRBV10-1	few	ASRQTSHNEQF
TRBJ2-1	TRBV30	NA	AWDPGYNEQF
TRBJ2-5	TRBV20-1	many	SARGRDRKRFIETQY
TRBJ2-3	TRBV21-1	NA	ASSKGARRGQLDTQY
TRBJ2-2	TRBV30	NA	AWSGAVVAGTGELF
TRBJ1-1	TRBV25-1	few	ASSIYGVHTEAF
TRBJ1-6	TRBV4-3	few	ASSHESAGGPLH
TRBJ1-3	TRBV18	NA	ASSGGTASSGNTIY
TRBJ2-1	TRBV28	NA	ASRELAGGTYNEQF
TRBJ2-1	TRBV3-1	few	ASSHGHEGLEF
TRBJ2-3	TRBV12-3/TRBV12-4	few	ACRRTFTDTQY
TRBJ2-1	TRBV5-1	once	ASRDSGANEQF
TRBJ2-7	TRBV20-1	NA	SARGTAPGEQY
TRBJ2-7	TRBV29-1	NA	SVGAPGLAGEQY
TRBJ2-1	TRBV10-3	few	AISAVGGVNEQF
TRBJ2-1	TRBV10-1	NA	ASSGNANNEQF
TRBJ2-7	TRBV5-6	NA	ASSLGTGFSYEQY
TRBJ2-3	TRBV20-1	NA	SAFRDSTDTQY
TRBJ2-5	TRBV5-1	NA	ASSWGTSGSETQY
TRBJ1-1	TRBV12-3/TRBV12-4	many	ASSLVTGEAF
TRBJ2-7	TRBV6-2/TRBV6-3	few	ASSRSGRGRYEQY
TRBJ2-3	TRBV6-1	NA	ASKSALDSRWADTQY
TRBJ2-1	TRBV5-1	many	ASSSGSSSSYNEQF
TRBJ2-4	TRBV20-1	NA	SANPEWAKNIQY
TRBJ2-2	TRBV28	few	ASTLRGDGELF
TRBJ2-3	TRBV4-3	NA	ASSPAGRADTQY
TRBJ2-3	TRBV2	few	ASRPTSGSSTDTQY
TRBJ2-7	TRBV30	few	AWGAGTSGFSYEQY